Following are 12 T cell receptor beta chains from one sample sequenced in a study of graft-versus-host responses after intestinal transplantation (dated by TCRdb to about 2021). The library was generated by the immunoSEQ multiplex PCR assay. Drawn from immuneACCESS, this table holds only the in-frame rearrangements with V and J called that TCRdb kept. Clones are partly lost; checked studies trace under half to an unresolved V gene and leave the rest unexplained. The sample profile shows about 130,000 clones; 80% to 95% of them were found once. The leading ten clones occupy roughly 0.19% of the sample. What these receptors recognize is not known. The time point label, read with the paper, signifies: cells obtained before transplantation from donor or recipient. The sequencing used unstimulated CD4+ T cells sorted from spleen or lymph node cells, collected before intestinal transplant. These receptors were collected from a human donor who received an intestinal transplant.

The rearrangement uses TRBV5-1 and TRBJ2-1; 9 nucleotides match TRBD2. There are 16 residues in the CDR3. Germline CDR1 SGHRS, CDR2 YFSETQ. V was clipped by 1 base and J by 2 bases; unmatched bases: 4. CDR3 in DNA: TGCGCCAGCAGCTTGAAGACTAGCGGTCCCTACAATGAGCAGTTCTTC. This encodes CASSLKTSGPYNEQFF.

V and J are TRBV5-1 and TRBJ2-3; D is uncertain. The length of the CDR3 is 14 residues. V was trimmed by 0 bases and J by 4 bases, leaving 9 bases between them. CDR1 is SGHRS, CDR2 YFSETQ, per germline. The CDR3: CASSLEPPADTQYF. In DNA form, the CDR3 reads TGCGCCAGCAGCTTGGAACCCCCCGCAGATACGCAGTATTTT.

This sequence joins TRBV15 and TRBJ2-5; D remains unclear. Trimming took 3 bases from V and 3 from J, leaving 5 bases between them. The CDR3 has 12 residues. Per germline, CDR1 LNHNV and CDR2 YYDKDF (reference sequence). The CDR3 reads CATSREKETQYF. The CDR3 DNA sequence: TGTGCCACCAGCAGGGAGAAAGAGACCCAGTACTTC.

Only a few counts were recorded for this clone. CDR3 nucleotide sequence: TGTGCCAGCAGCTTTCGGCGATGGAACACTGAAGCTTTCTTT. Translating gives CASSFRRWNTEAFF. The chain employs TRBV5-8 and TRBJ1-1; no reliable D call. CDR1 is SGHTS and CDR2 is YDEGEE in the germline V gene. The CDR3 length is 14 residues. The V and J ends lost 2 bases and 1 base respectively, with 9 bases between them.

V gene TRBV2 combines with J gene TRBJ2-7, with 9 bases aligning to TRBD1. V was pared by 6 bases and J by 2 bases, with 8 bases of the junction left unmatched. The CDR3 has 15 amino acids. CDR1 is SNHLY and CDR2 is FYNNEI in the germline V gene. The chain's CDR3 is CASRYRDRAPYEQYF. CDR3 in DNA: TGTGCCAGCAGATACCGGGACAGGGCACCCTACGAGCAGTACTTC.

This rearrangement joins TRBV27 to TRBJ2-7; 12 nucleotides align to TRBD2. This CDR3 is built from 16 residues. Germline CDR1 is MNHEY and CDR2 is SMNVEV (reference sequence). Germline trimming cut 5 bases from V and 0 bases from J; bases unmatched to any gene: 5. The CDR3 loop is CASSPALAGGSYEQYF. CDR3 DNA: TGTGCCAGCAGTCCAGCACTAGCGGGAGGCTCCTACGAGCAGTACTTC.

The chain couples TRBV5-1 to TRBJ2-5, with D tentatively TRBD2 (6 bases). TRBJ2-7 explains the end of the DNA better; the J call may be wrong. Germline V gives CDR1 SGHRS, CDR2 YFSETQ. The CDR3 totals 14 residues. For the CDR3, the DNA is TGCGCCAGCAGCTTGGTTTCTAGCGCCTACGAGCAGTACTTC. Translation: CASSLVSSAYEQYF.

The chain joins TRBV28 to TRBJ1-1; TRBD1 matches at 7 bases. Per germline, CDR1 MDHEN and CDR2 SYDVKM. With V trimmed by 2 bases and J by 7 bases, 4 bases remained unmatched. The CDR3 consists of 13 residues. The CDR3 here is CASSLATGVEAFF. The CDR3 DNA sequence: TGTGCCAGCAGTTTAGCTACAGGGGTTGAAGCTTTCTTT.

About this clone: Different DNA sequences within this sample yield the same CDR3. J is TRBJ1-1 and V is TRBV19; D is undetermined. The germline gives CDR1 LNHDA, CDR2 SQIVND (reference sequence). This CDR3 contains 13 residues. V gave up 3 bases and J gave up 1 base, with 6 bases separating them. DNA of the CDR3: TGTGCCAGTAGTATTTTGGGGAACACTGAAGCTTTCTTT. This gives the protein CASSILGNTEAFF.

The genes are TRBV7-9 and TRBJ2-3, with TRBD2 matching 12 bases. With V trimmed by 5 bases and J by 3 bases, 9 bases remained unmatched. Per the germline V gene, CDR1 is SEHNR and CDR2 is FQNEAQ (reference sequence). This CDR3 region has 17 residues. This chain's CDR3 is CASSPRLGLAGTDTQYF. The CDR3 bases are TGTGCCAGCAGCCCCCGGCTCGGACTAGCGGGGACAGATACGCAGTATTTT.

The rearrangement joins TRBV7-9 to TRBJ2-7; the D is unclear. The CDR3 runs 13 residues. Germline CDR1 reads SEHNR; CDR2 reads FQNEAQ (reference sequence). Trimming removed 4 bases at V and 6 bases at J, with 13 bases between. CDR3 DNA sequence: TGTGCCAGCAGCTCAGAGGTGGGCGGCGAGCAGTACTTC. This encodes CASSSEVGGEQYF.

DNA for the CDR3: TGTGCCAGCAGTGCCGGCAACCTCGGAAACACCATATATTTT. Its protein product is CASSAGNLGNTIYF. The chain couples TRBV2 to TRBJ1-3; no clear D. Trimming stripped 4 bases from V and 4 bases from J, with 11 bases between. Germline V CDR1 and CDR2: SNHLY, FYNNEI. The CDR3 spans 14 residues.